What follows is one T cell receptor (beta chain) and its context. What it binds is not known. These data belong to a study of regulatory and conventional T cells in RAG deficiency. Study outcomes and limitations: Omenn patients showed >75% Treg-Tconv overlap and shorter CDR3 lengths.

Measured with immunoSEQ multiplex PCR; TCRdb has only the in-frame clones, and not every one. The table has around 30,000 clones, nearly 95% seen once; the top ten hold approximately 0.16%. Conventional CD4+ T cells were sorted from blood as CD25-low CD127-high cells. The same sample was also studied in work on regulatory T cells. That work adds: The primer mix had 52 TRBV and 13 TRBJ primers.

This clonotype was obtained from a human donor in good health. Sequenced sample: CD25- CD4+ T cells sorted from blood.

The CDR3 region is CAWGWRGLGNTIYF. CDR3 DNA sequence: TGTGCCTGGGGATGGCGGGGGCTTGGAAACACCATATATTTT. This chain connects TRBV30 to TRBJ1-3; weak D call: TRBD1 (6 bases). The V end was cut by 5 bases, the J end by 3 bases, with 14 bases between. The germline V gene has CDR1 GTSNPN and CDR2 SVGIG (reference sequence). CDR3 length: 14 amino acids.